A selection of T cell receptor beta chains follows, all from one sample in a study of blood T cell repertoires in COVID-19. Using immunoSEQ multiplex PCR, the repertoire was profiled, and TCRdb retains in-frame clones only, with some absent. The repertoire has about 190,000 clones, approximately 88% of them found once; the top ten carry approximately 4%. Sequencing input: peripheral blood. All receptors come from a woman younger than 45 with acute or convalescent COVID-19. Both conserved end residues are part of each CDR3. Each record gives: D gene, V gene, clone size, J gene, CDR3 protein, CDR3 DNA. The D gene is left open where the match is weak. Size is stated for part of the rows, as once, few or many counts, or as a class when the clone is expanded.

D gene: TRBD2; V gene: TRBV5-1; clone size: -; J gene: TRBJ2-1; CDR3 protein: CASSLVVAGVEQFF; CDR3 DNA: TGCGCCAGCAGCTTGGTGGTAGCGGGAGTCGAGCAGTTCTTC
D gene: TRBD1; V gene: TRBV28; clone size: -; J gene: TRBJ1-5; CDR3 protein: CASSFRGRSNQPQHF; CDR3 DNA: TGTGCCAGCAGTTTCAGGGGGCGAAGCAATCAGCCCCAGCATTTT
D gene: TRBD2; V gene: TRBV5-1; clone size: -; J gene: TRBJ2-7; CDR3 protein: CASSSPLAGGIDEQYF; CDR3 DNA: TGCGCCAGCAGCTCTCCCCTAGCGGGAGGGATCGACGAGCAGTACTTC
D gene: TRBD1; V gene: TRBV2; clone size: -; J gene: TRBJ1-1; CDR3 protein: CASIRDRGTEAFF; CDR3 DNA: TGTGCCAGCATACGGGACAGGGGCACTGAAGCTTTCTTT
D gene: TRBD1; V gene: TRBV15; clone size: -; J gene: TRBJ1-5; CDR3 protein: CATSRDRSGTGQQPQHF; CDR3 DNA: TGTGCCACCAGCAGAGATAGGAGCGGGACAGGGCAGCAGCCCCAGCATTTT
D gene: -; V gene: TRBV7-9; clone size: -; J gene: TRBJ1-4; CDR3 protein: CASSLFQTMEEKLFF; CDR3 DNA: TGTGCCAGCAGCTTATTCCAAACGATGGAGGAAAAACTGTTTTTT
D gene: TRBD1; V gene: TRBV5-6; clone size: -; J gene: TRBJ1-2; CDR3 protein: CASSYPGGNYGYTF; CDR3 DNA: TGTGCCAGCAGTTATCCAGGGGGCAACTATGGCTACACCTTC
D gene: -; V gene: TRBV9; clone size: -; J gene: TRBJ1-1; CDR3 protein: CASRGAGGAFF; CDR3 DNA: TGTGCCAGCCGAGGGGCGGGGGGAGCTTTCTTT
D gene: -; V gene: TRBV3-1/TRBV3-2; clone size: -; J gene: TRBJ2-6; CDR3 protein: CASSQPRGIGANVLTF; CDR3 DNA: TGTGCCAGCAGCCAACCCCGGGGGATTGGGGCCAACGTCCTGACTTTC
D gene: -; V gene: TRBV29-1; clone size: once; J gene: TRBJ1-1; CDR3 protein: CSVEGASRSTEAFF; CDR3 DNA: TGCAGCGTTGAAGGTGCGTCCCGAAGCACTGAAGCTTTCTTT
D gene: TRBD2; V gene: TRBV3-1/TRBV3-2; clone size: -; J gene: TRBJ2-7; CDR3 protein: CASSQTGREAYF; CDR3 DNA: TGTGCCAGCAGCCAGACCGGACGGGAGGCGTACTTC
D gene: -; V gene: TRBV5-1; clone size: -; J gene: TRBJ1-1; CDR3 protein: CASSLKSRDTEAFF; CDR3 DNA: TGCGCCAGCAGCTTGAAAAGTAGAGACACTGAAGCTTTCTTT
D gene: -; V gene: TRBV5-5; clone size: -; J gene: TRBJ1-2; CDR3 protein: CASIGIGGLYTF; CDR3 DNA: TGTGCCAGCATAGGGATCGGGGGGCTTTACACCTTC
D gene: TRBD2; V gene: TRBV5-4; clone size: -; J gene: TRBJ2-5; CDR3 protein: CASSLSPGGETQYF; CDR3 DNA: TGTGCCAGCAGCTTGTCCCCGGGAGGGGAGACCCAGTACTTC
D gene: -; V gene: TRBV29-1; clone size: few; J gene: TRBJ2-7; CDR3 protein: CSVETVYEQYF; CDR3 DNA: TGCAGCGTTGAAACAGTCTACGAGCAGTACTTC
D gene: -; V gene: TRBV12-3/TRBV12-4; clone size: -; J gene: TRBJ2-3; CDR3 protein: CASSFLNTQYF; CDR3 DNA: TGTGCCAGCAGTTTCCTAAATACGCAGTATTTT
D gene: -; V gene: TRBV11-2; clone size: -; J gene: TRBJ1-1; CDR3 protein: CASSWRGNTEAFF; CDR3 DNA: TGTGCCAGCAGCTGGAGGGGGAACACTGAAGCTTTCTTT
D gene: TRBD2; V gene: TRBV9; clone size: -; J gene: TRBJ2-1; CDR3 protein: CASSVGGGASWNEQFF; CDR3 DNA: TGTGCCAGCAGCGTAGGCGGGGGAGCCTCGTGGAATGAGCAGTTCTTC
D gene: -; V gene: TRBV28; clone size: few; J gene: TRBJ1-4; CDR3 protein: CASNTADEKLFF; CDR3 DNA: TGTGCCAGCAATACAGCAGATGAAAAACTGTTTTTT
D gene: -; V gene: TRBV7-9; clone size: -; J gene: TRBJ1-1; CDR3 protein: CASSLPGTEAFF; CDR3 DNA: TGTGCCAGCAGCTTACCAGGAACTGAAGCTTTCTTT
D gene: -; V gene: TRBV7-2; clone size: -; J gene: TRBJ2-1; CDR3 protein: CASSLGGSPSYNEQFF; CDR3 DNA: TGTGCCAGCAGCTTAGGAGGCTCCCCCTCCTACAATGAGCAGTTCTTC
D gene: -; V gene: TRBV12-1; clone size: few; J gene: TRBJ1-4; CDR3 protein: CASSSLDGFLEKLFF; CDR3 DNA: TGTGCCAGCAGCTCCCTAGACGGATTCCTTGAAAAACTGTTTTTT
D gene: -; V gene: TRBV6-5; clone size: -; J gene: TRBJ1-4; CDR3 protein: CASRRGSEKLFF; CDR3 DNA: TGTGCCAGCAGAAGGGGTAGCGAAAAACTGTTTTTT
D gene: -; V gene: TRBV6-5; clone size: -; J gene: TRBJ2-1; CDR3 protein: CASSYSTRPHEQFF; CDR3 DNA: TGTGCCAGCAGTTACTCGACACGGCCTCATGAGCAGTTCTTC
D gene: -; V gene: TRBV5-6; clone size: few; J gene: TRBJ1-2; CDR3 protein: CASSPDRNYGYTF; CDR3 DNA: TGTGCCAGCAGCCCGGACAGAAACTATGGCTACACCTTC
D gene: TRBD2; V gene: TRBV28; clone size: -; J gene: TRBJ2-3; CDR3 protein: CASSLIWREAQYF; CDR3 DNA: TGTGCCAGCAGTTTAATTTGGCGGGAGGCGCAGTATTTT
D gene: TRBD1; V gene: TRBV4-2; clone size: once; J gene: TRBJ2-4; CDR3 protein: CASSQEGQGGNIQYF; CDR3 DNA: TGTGCCAGCAGCCAAGAGGGACAGGGAGGAAACATTCAGTACTTC